This T cell receptor beta chain was documented in a study of T cell repertoires in cytomegalovirus infection. The overall study: Indicated by public TCR beta signatures were CMV infection and matching HLA type.

The study, taken as a whole, reports: Summed frequency of shared TCR beta families picked out CMV carriers who also had the relevant HLA. Dominating the ex vivo response were TCR beta clonotypes that were CMV-specific and HLA-C-restricted.

This CDR3 contains 13 residues. V gave up 1 base and J gave up 6 bases, with 9 bases separating them. TCRdb re-called the reads through MiXCR, storing one row per CDR3 protein. This sample yields 570,000 or so distinct CDR3 sequences, of which around 40% are seen a single time; 48% belongs to the top ten. To note about this clonotype: What it binds is not known.

This sequence was found in a human donor in good health (CMV status not recorded). Some clones in this sample may be carry-over from other donors' samples. The chain has TRBV12-3 or TRBV12-4 and TRBJ1-2; no reliable D call. Sequenced material: cultured PBMCs, taken from culture after CMV antigen stimulation. The CDR3 DNA reads TGTGCCAGCAGTTTAGTTGATAGTAATGGCTACACCTTC. Its translation is CASSLVDSNGYTF.